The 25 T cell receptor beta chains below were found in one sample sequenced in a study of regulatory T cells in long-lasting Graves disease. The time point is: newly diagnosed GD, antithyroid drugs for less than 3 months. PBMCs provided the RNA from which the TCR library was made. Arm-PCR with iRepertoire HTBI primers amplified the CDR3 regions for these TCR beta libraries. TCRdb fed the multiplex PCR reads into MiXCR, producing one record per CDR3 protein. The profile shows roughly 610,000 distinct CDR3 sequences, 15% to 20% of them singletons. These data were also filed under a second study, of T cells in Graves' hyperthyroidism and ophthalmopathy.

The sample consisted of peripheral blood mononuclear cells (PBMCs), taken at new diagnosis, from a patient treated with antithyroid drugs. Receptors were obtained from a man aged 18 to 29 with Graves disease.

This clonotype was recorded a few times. CDR3 coding DNA: TGTGCCAGCAGCTGGTCGGGGGGAGCGGATACGCAGTATTTT. Amino acid sequence: CASSWSGGADTQYF. This chain links TRBV7-2 with TRBJ2-3; TRBD2 matches at 7 bases. Germline CDR1 SGHTA, CDR2 FQGNSA. The V gene end was trimmed by 4 bases and the J gene end by 6 bases; junction bases not matched to a gene: 7. CDR3 length equals 14 residues.

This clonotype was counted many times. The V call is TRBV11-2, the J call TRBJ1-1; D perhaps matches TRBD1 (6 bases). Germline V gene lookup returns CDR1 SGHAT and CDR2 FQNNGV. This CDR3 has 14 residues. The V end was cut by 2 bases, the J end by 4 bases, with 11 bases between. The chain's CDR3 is CASSLTGPTTEAFF. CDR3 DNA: TGTGCCAGCAGCTTAACAGGGCCTACCACTGAAGCTTTCTTT.

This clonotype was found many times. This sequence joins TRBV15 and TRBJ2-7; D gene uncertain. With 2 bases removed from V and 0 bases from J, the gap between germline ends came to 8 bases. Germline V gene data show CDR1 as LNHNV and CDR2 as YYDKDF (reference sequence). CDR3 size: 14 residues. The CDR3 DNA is TGTGCCACCAGCAGACCCTCGTCCTCCTACGAGCAGTACTTC. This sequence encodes CATSRPSSSYEQYF.

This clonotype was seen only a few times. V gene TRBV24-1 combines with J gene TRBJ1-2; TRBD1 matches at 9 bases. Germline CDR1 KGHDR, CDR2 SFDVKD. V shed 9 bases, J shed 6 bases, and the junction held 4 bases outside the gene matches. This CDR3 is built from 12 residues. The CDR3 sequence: CATSGTGNGYTF. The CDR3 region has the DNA TGTGCCACCTCAGGGACAGGGAATGGCTACACCTTC.

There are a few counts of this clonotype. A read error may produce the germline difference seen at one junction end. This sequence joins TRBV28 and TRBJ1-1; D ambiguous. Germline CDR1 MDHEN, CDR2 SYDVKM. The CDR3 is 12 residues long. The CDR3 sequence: CASRFYNTKAFF. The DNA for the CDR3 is TGTGCCAGCAGATTTTATAACACTAAAGCTTTCTTT.

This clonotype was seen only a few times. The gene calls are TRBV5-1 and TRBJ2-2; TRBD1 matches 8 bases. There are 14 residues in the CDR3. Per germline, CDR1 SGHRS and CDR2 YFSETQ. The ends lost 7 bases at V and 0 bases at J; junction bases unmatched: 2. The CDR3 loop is CASFRGPNTGELFF. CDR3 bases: TGCGCCAGCTTCAGGGGGCCGAACACCGGGGAGCTGTTTTTT.

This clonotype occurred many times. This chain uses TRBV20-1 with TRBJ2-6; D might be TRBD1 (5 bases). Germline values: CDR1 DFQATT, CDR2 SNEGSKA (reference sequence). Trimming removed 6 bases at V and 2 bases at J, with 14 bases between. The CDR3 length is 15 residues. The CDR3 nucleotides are TGCAGTGCCCCCACCCAGGGAACTGGGGCCAACGTCCTGACTTTC. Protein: CSAPTQGTGANVLTF.

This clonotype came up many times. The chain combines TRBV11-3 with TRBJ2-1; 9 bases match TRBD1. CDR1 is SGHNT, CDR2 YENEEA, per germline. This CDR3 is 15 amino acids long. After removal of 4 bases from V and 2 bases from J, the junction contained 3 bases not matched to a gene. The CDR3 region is CASSSGQGTYNEQFF. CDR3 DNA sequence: TGTGCCAGCAGCTCGGGACAGGGTACCTACAATGAGCAGTTCTTC.

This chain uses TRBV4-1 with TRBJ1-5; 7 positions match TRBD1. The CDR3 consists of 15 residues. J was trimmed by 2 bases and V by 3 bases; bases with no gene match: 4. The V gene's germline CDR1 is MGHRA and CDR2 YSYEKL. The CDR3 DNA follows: TGCGCCAGCAGCCACCACGACAGGGGCAATCAGCCCCAGCATTTT. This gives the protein CASSHHDRGNQPQHF.

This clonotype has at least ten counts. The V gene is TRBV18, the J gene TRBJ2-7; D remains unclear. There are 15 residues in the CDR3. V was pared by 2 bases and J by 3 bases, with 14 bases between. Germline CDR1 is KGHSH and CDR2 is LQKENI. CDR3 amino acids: CASSPDTAGLYEQYF. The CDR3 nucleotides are TGTGCCAGCTCACCAGACACGGCAGGTCTCTACGAGCAGTACTTC.

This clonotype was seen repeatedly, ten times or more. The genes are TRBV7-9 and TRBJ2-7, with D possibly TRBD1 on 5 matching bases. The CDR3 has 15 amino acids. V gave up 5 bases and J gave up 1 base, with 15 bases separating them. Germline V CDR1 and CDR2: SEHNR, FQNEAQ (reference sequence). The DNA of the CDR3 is TGTGCCAGCAGCCCCAGGGCAGGGCTTTCCTACGAGCAGTACTTC. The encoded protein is CASSPRAGLSYEQYF.

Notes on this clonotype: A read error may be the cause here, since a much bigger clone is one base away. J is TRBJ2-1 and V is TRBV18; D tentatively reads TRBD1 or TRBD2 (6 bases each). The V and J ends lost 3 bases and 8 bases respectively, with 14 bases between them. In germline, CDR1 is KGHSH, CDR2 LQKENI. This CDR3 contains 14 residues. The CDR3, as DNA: TGTGCCAGCTCACCGGGGGGCCGCCCCCATGAGCAGTTCTTC. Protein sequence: CASSPGGRPHEQFF. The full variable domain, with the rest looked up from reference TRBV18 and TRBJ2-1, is NAGVMQNPRHLVRRRGQEARLRCSPMKGHSHVYWYRQLPEEGLKFMVYLQKENIIDESGMPKERFSAEFPKEGPSILRIQQVVRGDSAAYFCASSPGGRPHEQFFGPGTRLTVL.

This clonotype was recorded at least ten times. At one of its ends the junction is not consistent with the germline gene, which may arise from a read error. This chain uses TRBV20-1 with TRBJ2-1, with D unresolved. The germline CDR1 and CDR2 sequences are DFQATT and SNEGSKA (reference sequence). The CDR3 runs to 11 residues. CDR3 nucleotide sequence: TGCAGTGCTAGAGAGCGGCAGACCCAGCTCTTC. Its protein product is CSARERQTQLF.

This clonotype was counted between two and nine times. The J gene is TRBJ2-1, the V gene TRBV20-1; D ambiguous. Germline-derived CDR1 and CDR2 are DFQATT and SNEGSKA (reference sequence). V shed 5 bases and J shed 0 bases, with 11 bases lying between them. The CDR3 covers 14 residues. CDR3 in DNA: TGCAGTGCTGCGGACCCGAGCTCCTACAATGAGCAGTTCTTC. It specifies CSAADPSSYNEQFF.

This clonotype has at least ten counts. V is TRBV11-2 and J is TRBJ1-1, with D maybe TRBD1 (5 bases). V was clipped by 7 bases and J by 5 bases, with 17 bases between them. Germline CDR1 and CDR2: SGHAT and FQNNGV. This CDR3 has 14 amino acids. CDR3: CASTPTAEGTEAFF. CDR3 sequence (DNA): TGTGCCAGCACCCCGACAGCGGAGGGGACTGAAGCTTTCTTT.

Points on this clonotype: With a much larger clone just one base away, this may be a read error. The CDR3 sequence: CASSFTLYTGYTF. CDR3 coding DNA: TGTGCCAGCAGTTTCACATTGTACACTGGCTACACCTTC. This chain links TRBV6-5 with TRBJ1-2; D is ambiguous. Deletions cut 4 bases from V and 7 bases from J, with 13 bases between. The CDR3 is made up of 13 amino acids. Germline V gene lookup returns CDR1 MNHEY and CDR2 SVGAGI.

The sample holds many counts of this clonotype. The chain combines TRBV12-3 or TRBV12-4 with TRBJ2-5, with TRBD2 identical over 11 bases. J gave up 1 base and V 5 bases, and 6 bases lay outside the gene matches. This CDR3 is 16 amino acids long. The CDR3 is CASSLTSGGTQETQYF. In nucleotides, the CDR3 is TGTGCCAGCAGTCTAACTAGCGGGGGTACCCAAGAGACCCAGTACTTC.

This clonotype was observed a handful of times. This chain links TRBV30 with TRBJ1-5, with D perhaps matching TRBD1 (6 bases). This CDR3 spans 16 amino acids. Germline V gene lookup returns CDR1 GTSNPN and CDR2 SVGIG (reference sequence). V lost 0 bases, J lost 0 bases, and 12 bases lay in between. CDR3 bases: TGTGCCTGGAGTGTAGGGGACACCTTTAGCAATCAGCCCCAGCATTTT. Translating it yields CAWSVGDTFSNQPQHF.

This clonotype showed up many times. The CDR3, as DNA: TGTGCCAGCAGTTACTCGATGCTAACAGGGGCAGGCTACGAGCAGTACTTC. Encoded protein: CASSYSMLTGAGYEQYF. This rearrangement joins TRBV6-5 to TRBJ2-7; 7 positions agree with TRBD1. J was trimmed by 3 bases and V by 0 bases; bases with no gene match: 11. This CDR3 is built from 17 residues. Germline CDR1 reads MNHEY; CDR2 reads SVGAGI.

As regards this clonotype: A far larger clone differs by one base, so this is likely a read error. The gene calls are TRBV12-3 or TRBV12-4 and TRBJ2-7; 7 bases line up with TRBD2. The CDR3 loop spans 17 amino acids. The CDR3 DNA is TGCGCCAGCAGCCAAGTGGGAGCCGGCGGGAGCCCGTACGAGCAGTACTTC. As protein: CASSQVGAGGSPYEQYF.

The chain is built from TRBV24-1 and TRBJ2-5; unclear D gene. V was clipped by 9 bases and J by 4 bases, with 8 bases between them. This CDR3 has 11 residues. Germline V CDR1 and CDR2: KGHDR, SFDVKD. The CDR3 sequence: CATSTGETQYF. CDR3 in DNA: TGTGCCACCTCGACGGGAGAGACCCAGTACTTC.

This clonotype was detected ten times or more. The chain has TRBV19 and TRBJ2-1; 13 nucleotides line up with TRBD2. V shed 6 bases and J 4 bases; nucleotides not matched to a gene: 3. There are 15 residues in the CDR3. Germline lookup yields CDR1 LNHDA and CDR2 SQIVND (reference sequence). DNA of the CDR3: TGTGCCAGTAGACCGGGACTAGCGGGATACAATGAGCAGTTCTTC. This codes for CASRPGLAGYNEQFF.

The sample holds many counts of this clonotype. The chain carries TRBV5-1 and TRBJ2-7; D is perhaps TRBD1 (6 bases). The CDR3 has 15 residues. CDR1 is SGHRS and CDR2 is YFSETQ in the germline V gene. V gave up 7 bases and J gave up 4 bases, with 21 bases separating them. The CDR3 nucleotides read TGCGCCAGCGGGCTACAGGGAAGCAACGTGTACGAGCAGTACTTC. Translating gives CASGLQGSNVYEQYF.

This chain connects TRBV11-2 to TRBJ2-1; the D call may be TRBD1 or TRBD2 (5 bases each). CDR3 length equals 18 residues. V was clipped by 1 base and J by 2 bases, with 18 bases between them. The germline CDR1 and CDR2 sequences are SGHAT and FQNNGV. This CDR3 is CASSLAGRSLAAYNEQFF. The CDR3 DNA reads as TGTGCCAGCAGCTTAGCAGGGCGGAGTCTAGCAGCCTACAATGAGCAGTTCTTC.

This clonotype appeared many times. CDR3 in amino acids: CASSLVAGNEQFF. The CDR3 DNA reads TGTGCCAGCAGTTTAGTGGCGGGCAATGAGCAGTTCTTC. The chain couples TRBV12-3 or TRBV12-4 to TRBJ2-1; a weak D match, TRBD2 (5 bases). Trimming pared 1 base from V and 6 bases from J, leaving 7 bases between. This CDR3 has 13 residues.